These T cell receptor beta chains were read from a single sample in a study of PD-1 blockade in mismatch repair-deficient tumors. Sequencing was performed with immunoSEQ multiplex PCR; in TCRdb, only in-frame clones are kept and a portion is missing. The sample has tens of thousands of clones, approximately 83% seen once. Specimen: peripheral blood, collected 12 weeks after starting pembrolizumab. Source of these receptors: an adult with mismatch repair-deficient cancer. Each CDR3 is given with its conserved first and last residue. D genes are given only for firm matches. Clone size is shown for a subset of rows, as once, few, many or a class of expanded clone.

. TRBJ1-1 TRBV7-2 . CASSASRDFRVMNTEAFF TGTGCCAGCAGCGCTAGCCGGGACTTCAGGGTGATGAACACTGAAGCTTTCTTT
. TRBJ2-3 TRBV19 . CASSISWSSDTQYF TGTGCCAGTAGTATTTCTTGGAGCTCAGATACGCAGTATTTT
. TRBJ2-1 TRBV11-2 . CASSLVASHNEQFF TGTGCCAGCAGCTTAGTTGCTAGCCACAATGAGCAGTTCTTC
. TRBJ1-3 TRBV5-4 TRBD1 CASSLQGASGNTIYF TGTGCCAGCAGCTTGCAGGGGGCATCTGGAAACACCATATATTTT
. TRBJ2-3 TRBV28 . CASSLDRTDTQYF TGTGCCAGCAGTTTAGACCGGACAGATACGCAGTATTTT
few TRBJ2-6 TRBV19 . CASSKGESGANVLTF TGTGCCAGTAGTAAAGGGGAATCTGGGGCCAACGTCCTGACTTTC
. TRBJ2-1 TRBV7-9 . CASSPPRTGGAPTYNEQFF TGTGCCAGCAGCCCGCCCCGCACTGGGGGGGCGCCCACCTACAATGAGCAGTTCTTC
few TRBJ1-5 TRBV30 . CAWSPPNQPQHF TGTGCCTGGAGTCCACCAAATCAGCCCCAGCATTTT
. TRBJ2-1 TRBV6-6 . CASSYLAVSYNEQFF TGTGCCAGCAGTTATCTAGCTGTATCCTACAATGAGCAGTTCTTC
. TRBJ1-2 TRBV30 . CAWSVGANYGYTF TGTGCCTGGAGTGTAGGGGCTAACTATGGCTACACCTTC
. TRBJ2-5 TRBV19 . CASSIAGLQETQYF TGTGCCAGTAGTATAGCGGGCTTACAAGAGACCCAGTACTTC
once TRBJ2-7 TRBV7-9 . CASSLIGSSYEQYF TGTGCCAGCAGCTTAATCGGCAGCAGCTACGAGCAGTACTTC
once TRBJ2-5 TRBV18 . CASSPLRTYETQYF TGTGCCAGCTCACCACTCCGGACCTACGAGACCCAGTACTTC
. TRBJ2-2 TRBV30 . CAWSVLSGATGELFF TGTGCCTGGAGTGTACTTTCCGGGGCCACCGGGGAGCTGTTTTTT
. TRBJ1-2 TRBV7-9 . CASNSGYGYTF TGTGCCAGCAACTCAGGGTATGGCTACACCTTC
. TRBJ2-7 TRBV4-1 TRBD2 CASSPTSGTYEQYF TGCGCCAGCAGCCCTACTAGCGGGACCTACGAGCAGTACTTC
. TRBJ2-1 TRBV5-6 . CASSLTSNEQFF TGTGCCAGCAGCTTGACGAGCAATGAGCAGTTCTTC
. TRBJ2-5 TRBV4-2 TRBD2 CASSQEREGQETQYF TGTGCCAGCAGCCAAGAACGGGAGGGCCAAGAGACCCAGTACTTC